This T cell receptor (beta chain) was documented in a study of yellow fever vaccine responses in identical twins. Overall study findings and caveats: Twins reportedly mounted vaccine T cell responses that seemed partly convergent, partly personalized.

TCRdb ran MiXCR on the RT-PCR reads and lists one entry per CDR3 protein. The data contain 15,000 or so distinct CDR3 sequences, approximately 78% of them seen just once; the ten biggest clones take up about 1.8%. Germline V gene data show CDR1 as LGHDT and CDR2 as YNNKEL (reference sequence). The CDR3 has 12 amino acids. V lost 3 bases and J 1 base, leaving 1 base between the germline ends. As regards this clonotype: Its antigen is not identified.

The starting material was T cells from blood (PBMCs), unsorted or a sorted subset (not recorded which), obtained before or after yellow fever vaccination (not recorded which). The receptor was isolated from a woman under 30 who received the yellow fever vaccine. This chain uses TRBV3-1 with TRBJ1-3, with D hard to call. CDR3: CASSHSGNTIYF. The CDR3 DNA reads TGTGCCAGCAGCCATTCTGGAAACACCATATATTTT.